The T cell receptor (beta chain) described here comes from a study of cytomegalovirus exposure and HLA in healthy donors. In the PCR, 60 Vbeta and 13 Jbeta primers were used. Using immunoSEQ multiplex PCR, the repertoire was profiled, and TCRdb retains in-frame clones only, with some absent. The table includes about 110,000 clones, around 83% detected once. This CDR3 has 13 residues. In germline, CDR1 is GTSNPN, CDR2 SVGIG (reference sequence). With 0 bases removed from V and 7 bases from J, the gap between germline ends came to 9 bases. Sequencing was carried out using PBMCs. This chain connects TRBV30 to TRBJ1-4; no clear D gene. The clonotype originates from a woman aged 55-69 years in good health and CMV-seropositive. Here the CDR3 reads CAWSVIEGEKLFF. The DNA for the CDR3 is TGTGCCTGGAGTGTAATAGAGGGTGAAAAACTGTTTTTT. Full variable domain (missing parts from reference TRBV30 and TRBJ1-4): SQTIHQWPATLVQPVGSPLSLECTVEGTSNPNLYWYRQAAGRGLQLLFYSVGIGQISSEVPQNLSASRPQDRQFILSSKKLLLSDSGFYLCAWSVIEGEKLFFGSGTQLSVL.